Listed below are T cell receptor beta chains from one sample, sequenced in a study of Ad26.COV2.S vaccination and SARS-CoV-2 variants. Generated by immunoSEQ multiplex PCR, the TCRdb table keeps only in-frame clones and is missing some. The sample has around 450,000 clones, 80% to 90% seen once. The sample here was peripheral blood, taken in a trial of Ad26.COV2.S vaccine versus placebo. The receptors here all came from a person aged 18-65 years who received the Ad26.COV2.S COVID-19 vaccine or a placebo. The CDR3 runs from the conserved cysteine through the conserved F or W. D genes are given only for firm matches. Size is omitted from some rows. Given values are once, few, many or a class for expanded clones.

d_gene: -; j_gene: TRBJ1-2; v_gene: TRBV5-1; abundance: -; CDR3nt: TGCGCCAGCAGCTTGGATCAGGATGGGATTAGTGGCTACACCTTC; CDR3aa: CASSLDQDGISGYTF
d_gene: -; j_gene: TRBJ1-5; v_gene: TRBV6-5; abundance: few; CDR3nt: TGTGCCAGCAGTTACTCGTATCCCGACGCGGGGCAGCCCCAGCATTTT; CDR3aa: CASSYSYPDAGQPQHF
d_gene: -; j_gene: TRBJ2-7; v_gene: TRBV14; abundance: -; CDR3nt: TGTGCCAGCAGCCAAGCCCCGGGGATCGTGGGGTACTACGAGCAGTACTTC; CDR3aa: CASSQAPGIVGYYEQYF
d_gene: -; j_gene: TRBJ1-2; v_gene: TRBV28; abundance: -; CDR3nt: TGTGCCAGCAGTTTGAGCACCTCTAACTATGGCTACACCTTC; CDR3aa: CASSLSTSNYGYTF
d_gene: TRBD2; j_gene: TRBJ2-2; v_gene: TRBV24-1; abundance: -; CDR3nt: TGTGCCACCAGCCGGGGAGGGATCACCGGGGAGCTGTTTTTT; CDR3aa: CATSRGGITGELFF
d_gene: TRBD1; j_gene: TRBJ1-3; v_gene: TRBV25-1; abundance: -; CDR3nt: TGTGCCAGCAGCCCGCGGGGGACAGCTGGAAACACCATATATTTT; CDR3aa: CASSPRGTAGNTIYF
d_gene: -; j_gene: TRBJ1-1; v_gene: TRBV11-2; abundance: -; CDR3nt: TGTGCCAGCAGCCGCAATTTAAAAGCAAGGGGGAACACTGAAGCTTTCTTT; CDR3aa: CASSRNLKARGNTEAFF
d_gene: TRBD1; j_gene: TRBJ2-5; v_gene: TRBV5-1; abundance: few; CDR3nt: TGCGCCAGCAGCCAAGGGGACAGCCAAGAGACCCAGTACTTC; CDR3aa: CASSQGDSQETQYF
d_gene: TRBD1; j_gene: TRBJ1-2; v_gene: TRBV5-4; abundance: once; CDR3nt: TGTGCCAGCAGCGCCCCGGGACAGGGGGTAGGGGGCTACACCTTC; CDR3aa: CASSAPGQGVGGYTF
d_gene: TRBD1; j_gene: TRBJ2-6; v_gene: TRBV4-2; abundance: -; CDR3nt: TGTGCCAGCAGCCACCAGACCGGGACAGGTTACTCTGGGGCCAACGTCCTGACTTTC; CDR3aa: CASSHQTGTGYSGANVLTF
d_gene: TRBD2; j_gene: TRBJ2-5; v_gene: TRBV19; abundance: -; CDR3nt: TGTGCCAGTAGCCCCCTCGGGGGGACCCTAGACGCGGAGACCCAGTACTTC; CDR3aa: CASSPLGGTLDAETQYF
d_gene: TRBD1; j_gene: TRBJ1-1; v_gene: TRBV5-1; abundance: -; CDR3nt: TGCGCCAGCAGCTTGGACAGGGGGAACACTGAAGCTTTCTTT; CDR3aa: CASSLDRGNTEAFF
d_gene: TRBD1; j_gene: TRBJ2-7; v_gene: TRBV12-5; abundance: -; CDR3nt: TGTGCTAGTGGTTTGGCCCCCCCAGGGACAGGGGTTTTCGAGCAGTACTTC; CDR3aa: CASGLAPPGTGVFEQYF
d_gene: -; j_gene: TRBJ2-5; v_gene: TRBV6-5; abundance: few; CDR3nt: TGTGCCAGCAGTTACAGAGGGATAGGTTTGCAAGAGACCCAGTACTTC; CDR3aa: CASSYRGIGLQETQYF
d_gene: -; j_gene: TRBJ2-3; v_gene: TRBV28; abundance: -; CDR3nt: TGTGCCAGCAGTTTAGTAGCAGGGGATTACTTCTCAGATACGCAGTATTTT; CDR3aa: CASSLVAGDYFSDTQYF
d_gene: -; j_gene: TRBJ2-6; v_gene: TRBV2; abundance: -; CDR3nt: TGTGCCAGCAGTCTAACGGGTGGGACTGGGGCCAACGTCCTGACTTTC; CDR3aa: CASSLTGGTGANVLTF
d_gene: TRBD2; j_gene: TRBJ2-3; v_gene: TRBV7-6; abundance: -; CDR3nt: TGTGCCAGCAGCTTAGTCGGCGGGGGGGCCGGCACAGATACGCAGTATTTT; CDR3aa: CASSLVGGGAGTDTQYF
d_gene: -; j_gene: TRBJ1-6; v_gene: TRBV2; abundance: few; CDR3nt: TGTGCCAGCTTGAGCTCCTATAATTCACCCCTCCACTTT; CDR3aa: CASLSSYNSPLHF
d_gene: TRBD1; j_gene: TRBJ1-1; v_gene: TRBV2; abundance: -; CDR3nt: TGTGCCAGCAGTGTCGGGACAGCTCGCACTGAAGCTTTCTTT; CDR3aa: CASSVGTARTEAFF
d_gene: -; j_gene: TRBJ2-1; v_gene: TRBV2; abundance: -; CDR3nt: TGTGCCAGCAGTGTTTTGGCGAGCTCCTACAATGAGCAGTTCTTC; CDR3aa: CASSVLASSYNEQFF